Following are 13 T cell receptor beta chains from one sample sequenced in a study of CD8+CD57+ T cells in acquired aplastic anemia. Template material for TCR beta VDJ and CDR3 profiling consisted of genomic DNA. From the reads, TCRdb called clonotypes with MiXCR, one entry per CDR3 protein. This table holds about 130,000 distinct CDR3 sequences, about half found once. The sample taken for sequencing was sorted CD4+, CD8+, or CD8+CD57+ T cells (not recorded which) from PBMCs. These receptors were obtained from a human donor in good health, serving as a control.

The V call is TRBV10-2, the J call TRBJ2-1; the match to TRBD1 covers 9 bases. V dropped 4 bases and J dropped 6; count of bases not matched to a gene: 1. Germline values: CDR1 WSHSY, CDR2 SAAADI. The CDR3 loop spans 13 amino acids. The CDR3: CASSGTGVNEQFF. The CDR3 DNA reads TGCGCCAGCAGTGGGACAGGGGTCAATGAGCAGTTCTTC.

This clonotype has at least ten counts. The chain links TRBV7-2 to TRBJ1-1; a weak D match, TRBD1 (6 bases). CDR3 size: 12 residues. Trimming pared 5 bases from V and 4 bases from J, leaving 8 bases between. Germline-derived CDR1 and CDR2 are SGHTA and FQGNSA. The CDR3 sequence: CASSEGVTEAFF. In nucleotides, the CDR3 is TGTGCCAGCAGCGAGGGGGTCACTGAAGCTTTCTTT.

This clonotype was observed many times. The V gene is TRBV6-1, the J gene TRBJ1-2, with TRBD1 matching over 8 bases. The junction had 7 bases not matched to a gene; V was cut back by 0 bases and J by 7 bases. From germline, CDR1 is MNHNS and CDR2 SASEGT. The CDR3 loop spans 15 amino acids. CDR3: CASSEALRTGFGYTF. CDR3 coding DNA: TGTGCCAGCAGTGAAGCGCTAAGGACAGGGTTTGGCTACACCTTC.

This clonotype was seen repeatedly, ten times or more. The chain joins TRBV11-3 to TRBJ2-3; no clear D gene. The CDR3 is 13 amino acids. Trimming shortened V by 7 bases and J by 4 bases, and 12 bases separated the two germline ends. Germline lookup yields CDR1 SGHNT and CDR2 YENEEA. CDR3 coding DNA: TGTGCCAGCACCTCCTTATGGTCAGATACGCAGTATTTT. This codes for CASTSLWSDTQYF.

This clonotype showed up many times. The chain couples TRBV3-1 to TRBJ1-2; the match to TRBD1 covers 12 bases. CDR3 length equals 17 residues. The V gene's germline CDR1 is LGHDT and CDR2 YNNKEL (reference sequence). Trimming took 0 bases from V and 8 from J; bases not matched to a gene: 10. In DNA, the CDR3 is TGTGCCAGCAGCCAAGAGGGGACAGGGGGCCAGTTAAGGGGCTACACCTTC. This codes for CASSQEGTGGQLRGYTF.

This sequence joins TRBV25-1 and TRBJ1-5; D unresolved. Trimming took off 4 bases at V and 0 bases at J, with 10 bases between the two ends. Germline V lookup: CDR1 MGHDK, CDR2 SYGVNS. The CDR3 loop spans 15 amino acids. The chain's CDR3 is CASSGSGYSNQPQHF. The CDR3 DNA sequence: TGTGCCAGCAGTGGGTCGGGTTATAGCAATCAGCCCCAGCATTTT.

The chain has TRBV2 and TRBJ1-1; D gene uncertain. Trimming removed 7 bases at V and 4 bases at J, with 7 bases between. The CDR3 sequence is 11 residues long. Germline V gene data show CDR1 as SNHLY and CDR2 as FYNNEI. CDR3 sequence: CASILSTEAFF. The CDR3 nucleotides read TGTGCCAGCATCCTGAGCACTGAAGCTTTCTTT.

Ten or more counts support this clonotype. The chain carries TRBV6-1 and TRBJ2-5, with TRBD1 matching 7 bases. Germline V gene data show CDR1 as MNHNS and CDR2 as SASEGT. The CDR3 contains 17 residues. The trim removed 5 bases at V and 3 bases at J, leaving 15 bases unmatched. CDR3 in DNA: TGTGCCAGCAGTAAGAGGGCAGGGGGAGTGAGGGAAGAGACCCAGTACTTC. It encodes CASSKRAGGVREETQYF.

This clonotype was picked up many times. The chain joins TRBV15 to TRBJ1-2; weak D call: TRBD1 (5 bases). The germline V gene encodes CDR1 LNHNV and CDR2 YYDKDF (reference sequence). Trimming removed 1 base at V and 8 bases at J, with 17 bases between. The length of the CDR3 is 15 residues. CDR3 nucleotide sequence: TGTGCCACCAGCAGAGCCCCCGCCAGGGCTGGGGGCTACACCTTC. Translated: CATSRAPARAGGYTF.

Many counts were recorded for this clonotype. The chain has TRBV27 and TRBJ2-7, with D tentatively TRBD1 (6 bases). Trimming took off 5 bases at V and 2 bases at J, with 19 bases between the two ends. Per the germline V gene, CDR1 is MNHEY and CDR2 is SMNVEV (reference sequence). The CDR3 spans 16 residues. CDR3 nucleotides: TGTGCCAGCAGTCGGCCTCCACAGGGCCTTCCCTACGAGCAGTACTTC. Translated: CASSRPPQGLPYEQYF.

The V and J genes are TRBV15 and TRBJ1-1; unclear D gene. Between the trimmed V and J ends, which lost 0 bases and 4 bases, there was a span of 12 bases. The CDR3 has 15 amino acids. Germline V lookup: CDR1 LNHNV, CDR2 YYDKDF (reference sequence). CDR3: CATSRDMEGSTEAFF. CDR3 nucleotide sequence: TGTGCCACCAGCAGAGATATGGAGGGTAGCACTGAAGCTTTCTTT.

This clonotype was counted many times. This sequence joins TRBV6-1 and TRBJ1-6; D uncertain. V was clipped by 7 bases and J by 0 bases, with 4 bases between them. The CDR3 consists of 13 residues. The germline gives CDR1 MNHNS, CDR2 SASEGT. CDR3 coding DNA: TGTGCCAGCACGGTCTCCTATAATTCACCCCTCCACTTT. This gives the protein CASTVSYNSPLHF.

This clonotype appeared many times. An end of the junction differs from the germline gene, which may be a read error. The rearrangement uses TRBV7-8 and TRBJ2-7, with 7 bases identical to TRBD1. Germline lookup yields CDR1 SGHVS and CDR2 FQNEAQ. CDR3 length: 14 residues. CDR3 DNA: TGTACCAGCAGCTTACAGGGGACCAACTACGAGCAGTACTTC. Encoded protein: CTSSLQGTNYEQYF.